The following is a T cell receptor beta chain sequence with its context. Its specificity is not known. The record originates from a study of Ad26.COV2.S vaccination and SARS-CoV-2 variants. Study-wide points: From the TCR breadth and depth analyses, total T cell responses may have been underestimated. Among vaccine recipients, spike-specific TCR breadth exceeded that of placebo recipients.

Libraries were prepared by immunoSEQ multiplex PCR; TCRdb keeps only in-frame clonotypes and omits some of them. The sample includes about 400,000 clones, roughly 90% seen only once; the top ten take less than 4.5%. The treatment denotes: around 19 received Ad26.COV2.S at low or high dose, single or two shots; about 5 received placebo; per-sample allocation not given. The study sampled participants on day 63 after the first vaccine or placebo injection. The CDR3 is made up of 13 amino acids. Germline V gene lookup returns CDR1 MGHRA and CDR2 YSYEKL. V was shortened by 4 bases and J by 5 bases, with 12 bases between the two germline ends.

Sequenced material: peripheral blood, taken in a trial of Ad26.COV2.S vaccine versus placebo. The receptor's source is a person aged 18-65 years who received the Ad26.COV2.S COVID-19 vaccine or a placebo. This chain uses TRBV4-1 with TRBJ2-7; a possible D gene is TRBD1 (6 bases). The CDR3 DNA follows: TGCGCCAGCAGCCCCCGACAGGACCACGAGCAGTACTTC. The encoded protein is CASSPRQDHEQYF.